A single sample is the source of the 25 T cell receptor beta chains below, sequenced in a study of long-term antiretroviral therapy in people with HIV. An immunoSEQ assay, version v3.0, was performed at survey level. Measured with immunoSEQ multiplex PCR; TCRdb has only the in-frame clones, and not every one. The sample records tens of thousands of clones, roughly 87% being singletons. This specimen was unsorted PBMCs, taken 2 years after starting antiretroviral therapy. The receptors derive from a man aged 50-60 years with HIV.

The chain recombines TRBV10-3 with TRBJ2-3; tentatively, D is TRBD1 (6 bases). V was pared by 10 bases and J by 0 bases, with 26 bases between. This CDR3 is 18 amino acids long. The germline CDR1 and CDR2 sequences are ENHRY and SYGVKD. In DNA, the CDR3 is TGTGCCACCGACCCTGGGACAAGCAGGCGTTCTAGCACAGATACGCAGTATTTT. This encodes CATDPGTSRRSSTDTQYF.

The chain carries TRBV15 and TRBJ1-2, with D possibly being TRBD1 (6 bases). V lost 3 bases and J lost 4, with 18 bases in between. Germline values: CDR1 LNHNV, CDR2 YYDKDF (reference sequence). The CDR3 loop spans 16 amino acids. The CDR3: CATSSQGGGSRYGYTF. The CDR3 DNA sequence: TGTGCCACCAGCAGTCAAGGAGGGGGGTCCCGCTATGGCTACACCTTC.

This chain connects TRBV5-1 to TRBJ2-7; no reliable D call. Germline-derived CDR1 and CDR2 are SGHRS and YFSETQ. V lost 7 bases, J lost 7 bases, and 18 bases lay in between. The CDR3 has 13 residues. This CDR3 is CASRPHSRGEQYF. The CDR3 coding sequence is TGCGCCAGCCGACCTCATTCTCGTGGTGAGCAGTACTTC. The variable domain in full, completed from reference TRBV5-1 and TRBJ2-7, reads KAGVTQTPRYLIKTRGQQVTLSCSPISGHRSVSWYQQTPGQGLQFLFEYFSETQRNKGNFPGRFSGRQFSNSRSEMNVSTLELGDSALYLCASRPHSRGEQYFGPGTRLTVT.

This rearrangement joins TRBV18 to TRBJ2-1; D unresolved. With 3 bases removed from V and 1 base from J, the gap between germline ends came to 7 bases. Germline CDR1 is KGHSH and CDR2 is LQKENI. The CDR3 loop spans 14 amino acids. In nucleotides, the CDR3 is TGTGCCAGCTCACCGGGCCCTTCCTACAATGAGCAGTTCTTC. This translates into CASSPGPSYNEQFF.

This rearrangement joins TRBV28 to TRBJ1-1, with D possibly matching TRBD1 (6 bases). Germline-derived CDR1 and CDR2 are MDHEN and SYDVKM. The V end was cut by 1 base, the J end by 2 bases, with 11 bases between. This CDR3 comprises 15 residues. CDR3 protein: CASSLSVRGNTEAFF. The CDR3 DNA reads as TGTGCCAGCAGTTTATCCGTCAGGGGCAACACTGAAGCTTTCTTT.

This chain joins TRBV7-2 and TRBJ2-1; D possibly matches TRBD1 or TRBD2 (5 bases each). V was clipped by 0 bases and J by 9 bases, with 15 bases between them. Germline CDR1 SGHTA, CDR2 FQGNSA. The CDR3 contains 15 residues. CDR3 protein: CASSLASAGTGEQFF. The DNA for the CDR3 is TGTGCCAGCAGCTTAGCGTCCGCAGGGACGGGTGAGCAGTTCTTC.

The gene calls are TRBV5-4 and TRBJ1-1; D gene unclear. Germline CDR1 is SGHNT and CDR2 is YYREEE (reference sequence). The V end lost 0 bases, the J end lost 3 bases, and 3 bases lay between the germline ends. There are 12 residues in the CDR3. The CDR3 reads CASSLGDTEAFF. The CDR3 coding sequence is TGTGCCAGCAGCTTGGGGGACACTGAAGCTTTCTTT. The entire variable domain, with the rest obtained from reference TRBV5-4 and TRBJ1-1, is as follows: ETGVTQSPTHLIKTRGQQVTLRCSSQSGHNTVSWYQQALGQGPQFIFQYYREEENGRGNFPPRFSGLQFPNYSSELNVNALELDDSALYLCASSLGDTEAFFGQGTRLTVV.

This clone was recorded a few times. As DNA, the CDR3 is TGTGCCAACCGGGCCGAAAAGGGAGCTGGCTACACCTTC. It encodes CANRAEKGAGYTF. V usage is TRBV2 and J usage is TRBJ1-2; D call uncertain. CDR1 is SNHLY and CDR2 is FYNNEI in the germline V gene. Deletions cut 10 bases from V and 7 bases from J, with 19 bases between. CDR3 length equals 13 residues.

V usage is TRBV5-5 and J usage is TRBJ2-1; perhaps D is TRBD1 or TRBD2 (5 bases each). The germline CDR1 and CDR2 sequences are SGHKS and YYEKEE (reference sequence). The CDR3 runs to 16 residues. V was clipped by 1 base and J by 0 bases, with 11 bases between them. The CDR3 DNA follows: TGTGCCAGCAGCTTGACAGGACTCCTCTCCTACAATGAGCAGTTCTTC. Its protein is CASSLTGLLSYNEQFF.

The V and J genes are TRBV10-3 and TRBJ2-1, with 10 positions matching TRBD1. The V gene end was trimmed by 6 bases and the J gene end by 6 bases; junction bases not matched to a gene: 5. The V gene's germline CDR1 is ENHRY and CDR2 SYGVKD. The CDR3 is 14 residues long. CDR3 bases: TGTGCCATCAGCGGGGACAGGGGAACCAATGAGCAGTTCTTC. Its protein is CAISGDRGTNEQFF.

This clone was recorded only once. The V gene is TRBV30, the J gene TRBJ1-1, with no clear D. The CDR3 totals 18 residues. Germline V CDR1 and CDR2: GTSNPN, SVGIG (reference sequence). Trimming shortened V by 4 bases and J by 1 base, and 25 bases separated the two germline ends. In DNA, the CDR3 is TGTGCCTGGACTACGAGGGCGGGTTATTTTGTGCCGAACACTGAAGCTTTCTTT. Its translation: CAWTTRAGYFVPNTEAFF.

The chain combines TRBV7-2 with TRBJ2-7; the D gene could be TRBD1 or TRBD2 (5 bases each). Per germline, CDR1 SGHTA and CDR2 FQGNSA. V was shortened by 5 bases and J by 2 bases, with 16 bases between the two germline ends. The CDR3 contains 15 residues. CDR3 nucleotides: TGTGCCAGCAGCCCCTGGGGGAGTGTCACCTACGAGCAGTACTTC. Protein product: CASSPWGSVTYEQYF.

The chain carries TRBV11-2 and TRBJ2-7; TRBD1 might be the D (5 bases). Germline V gene sequence: CDR1 SGHAT, CDR2 FQNNGV. This CDR3 is 17 amino acids long. Deletions cut 3 bases from V and 2 bases from J, with 20 bases between. Written as DNA, the CDR3 is TGTGCCAGCAGCTTCCCAGCGTGGATCAGGGCCCCCTACGAGCAGTACTTC. It encodes CASSFPAWIRAPYEQYF.

Only one count was recorded for this clone. The J gene is TRBJ2-7, the V gene TRBV27; the D is unclear. V dropped 2 bases and J dropped 0 bases, with 11 bases sitting between them. This CDR3 region has 15 residues. From germline, CDR1 is MNHEY and CDR2 SMNVEV (reference sequence). CDR3 sequence: CASSLGNGRSYEQYF. The CDR3 nucleotides are TGTGCCAGCAGTTTAGGGAACGGACGCTCCTACGAGCAGTACTTC.

A single count supports this clone. The chain joins TRBV6-5 to TRBJ2-7; TRBD1 aligns across 8 bases. V gave up 5 bases and J gave up 3 bases; unmatched junction bases: 9. Germline lookup yields CDR1 MNHEY and CDR2 SVGAGI. The CDR3 length is 15 residues. For the CDR3, the DNA is TGTGCCAGCAGTCGAGACGGGACAGGTTTCTACGAGCAGTACTTC. It is translated as CASSRDGTGFYEQYF.

V usage is TRBV10-3 and J usage is TRBJ2-3; D is undetermined. Trimming took 0 bases from V and 0 from J, leaving 10 bases between them. CDR1 is ENHRY and CDR2 is SYGVKD in the germline V gene. The CDR3 consists of 16 residues. The CDR3 loop reads CAISESKSPSTDTQYF. The DNA of the CDR3 is TGTGCCATCAGTGAGTCGAAGAGCCCTAGCACAGATACGCAGTATTTT.

V and J are TRBV7-2 and TRBJ2-7; D is possibly TRBD1 (6 bases). Germline CDR1 SGHTA, CDR2 FQGNSA. Trimming cost V 5 bases and J 0 bases, with 23 bases left between them. The CDR3 extends over 18 amino acids. CDR3 sequence reads: CASSPGTTTSGYSYEQYF. Here the CDR3 DNA reads TGTGCCAGCAGCCCGGGGACAACTACCAGCGGTTACTCCTACGAGCAGTACTTC.

A single count supports this clone. The chain employs TRBV27 and TRBJ1-1, with a weak D call TRBD1 (5 bases). Trimming removed 10 bases from V and 3 bases from J, with 24 bases in between. CDR1 MNHEY and CDR2 SMNVEV come from the germline V gene (reference sequence). The CDR3 is 16 residues long. CDR3 nucleotides: TGTGCCACCAGACGACAGCGTCTCCCACAAGACACTGAAGCTTTCTTT. Translated, it gives CATRRQRLPQDTEAFF.

The CDR3 spells CASSLSGGTGELFF. The CDR3 nucleotides read TGCGCCAGCAGCTTGTCAGGGGGCACAGGGGAGCTGTTTTTT. This chain connects TRBV5-1 to TRBJ2-2, with 8 nucleotides matching TRBD1. The V gene end was trimmed by 1 base and the J gene end by 8 bases; junction bases not matched to a gene: 4. CDR3 length: 14 amino acids. CDR1 is SGHRS, CDR2 YFSETQ, per germline.

The gene calls are TRBV6-8 and TRBJ2-6, with D perhaps TRBD1 (6 bases). Trimming left V 5 bases short and J 0 bases short, with 14 bases between. The CDR3 is 17 residues long. CDR1 and CDR2 (germline): MNHGY, SAAAGT. In DNA form, the CDR3 reads TGTGCCAGCAGTCGCCACAGGGAGAGCTCTGGGGCCAACGTCCTGACTTTC. Amino acid sequence: CASSRHRESSGANVLTF.

The rearrangement uses TRBV6-6 and TRBJ1-3; D gene unclear. The germline V gene has CDR1 MNHNY and CDR2 SVGAGI (reference sequence). V was shortened by 6 bases and J by 1 base, with 7 bases between the two germline ends. CDR3 length equals 13 residues. The CDR3 reads CASSSASGNTIYF. CDR3 nucleotides: TGTGCCAGCAGCTCCGCTTCTGGAAACACCATATATTTT.

The chain has TRBV19 and TRBJ2-1; weak D call: TRBD2 (5 bases). The germline gives CDR1 LNHDA, CDR2 SQIVND (reference sequence). CDR3 length: 12 amino acids. V was trimmed by 6 bases and J by 10 bases, leaving 13 bases between them. DNA for the CDR3: TGTGCCAGTAGAACCGGAGGACCGGAGCAGTTCTTC. This gives the protein CASRTGGPEQFF. Based on the CDR3 plus reference TRBV19 and TRBJ2-1, the full variable domain is DGGITQSPKYLFRKEGQNVTLSCEQNLNHDAMYWYRQDPGQGLRLIYYSQIVNDFQKGDIAEGYSVSREKKESFPLTVTSAQKNPTAFYLCASRTGGPEQFFGPGTRLTVL.

V and J are TRBV27 and TRBJ2-7, with 12 bases identical to TRBD2. J was trimmed by 4 bases and V by 6 bases; bases with no gene match: 4. This CDR3 is 14 amino acids long. Germline values: CDR1 MNHEY, CDR2 SMNVEV (reference sequence). CDR3 coding DNA: TGTGCCAGCAGCCCGACTAGCGGGGGTTACGAGCAGTACTTC. Its protein product is CASSPTSGGYEQYF.

V gene TRBV4-3 combines with J gene TRBJ2-7, with a weak D call TRBD2 (6 bases). CDR3 size: 16 residues. With 3 bases removed from V and 5 bases from J, the gap between germline ends came to 20 bases. Germline V gene data show CDR1 as LGHNA and CDR2 as YSLEER. CDR3 nucleotides: TGCGCCAGCAGCCAGGACTACGGACCGAATATCAACGAGCAGTACTTC. Protein product: CASSQDYGPNINEQYF.

A note on this clone: The sample contains more than one DNA sequence encoding this CDR3. The V call is TRBV28, the J call TRBJ2-1; a possible D gene is TRBD1 (6 bases). From germline, CDR1 is MDHEN and CDR2 SYDVKM. Trimming cost V 5 bases and J 1 base, with 12 bases left between them. This CDR3 comprises 15 residues. In DNA form, the CDR3 reads TGTGCCAGCAGTCTAGGGGGAAGTTCCTACAATGAGCAGTTCTTC. Its protein product is CASSLGGSSYNEQFF.